This T cell receptor (beta chain) was documented in a study of T cells expressing NK-cell markers. 5'RACE template switching with UMIs generated TCR beta cDNA. TCRdb reprocessed the 5' RACE reads and keeps a single row for each CDR3 protein, giving no DNA. The listing records about 430,000 distinct CDR3 sequences. CDR3 size: 17 residues. The germline V gene has CDR1 LNHNV and CDR2 YYDKDF (reference sequence). Sequencing was performed on blood T cells: a sorted CD56 or NKG2C T cell subset, CD4+ or CD8+ T cells, or bulk PBMC T cells (not recorded which). V is TRBV15 and J is TRBJ2-2; with no DNA, the TCRdb D assignment of TRBD1 cannot be verified. This sequence originates from a woman aged 45-59 years in good health. The CDR3 spells CATSRWGGTRGTGELFF.